Listed here are 30 T cell receptor beta chains from one sample, sequenced in a study of identical twins. Using its own MiXCR run on the 5' RACE reads, TCRdb lists one record per CDR3 protein. The sample carries about 490,000 distinct CDR3 sequences, 12% to 15% recorded once. The data were also submitted as part of a second study, on yellow fever vaccine responses in identical twins.

The sample comprised CD4+ T cells sorted from blood. These receptors came from a woman aged 18-29 years in good health.

CDR3 in amino acids: CASYTGTGELFF. CDR3 bases: TGTGCCAGCTATACAGGAACCGGGGAGCTGTTTTTT. The chain is built from TRBV6-5 and TRBJ2-2; possibly TRBD1 for D (5 bases). The CDR3 runs 12 residues. The germline V gene has CDR1 MNHEY and CDR2 SVGAGI. V was cut by 8 bases and J by 5 bases, with 9 bases left in between.

This clonotype was observed a few times. The chain has TRBV12-3 or TRBV12-4 and TRBJ2-1; D gene uncertain. Trimming removed 7 bases at V and 0 bases at J, with 13 bases between. There are 15 residues in the CDR3. As DNA, the CDR3 is TGTGCCAGCAAAAACGGGTTAAGCTCCTACAATGAGCAGTTCTTC. Its protein is CASKNGLSSYNEQFF.

As concerns this clonotype: The CDR3 does not close with the conserved phenylalanine or tryptophan, likely indicating a read error. The DNA is omitted, as the CDR3 cannot be located on it reliably, and the CDR3 follows TCRdb's listing. J is TRBJ1-1 and V is TRBV5-5; TRBD1 is the table's D call and was not checked against the DNA. Germline loops: CDR1 SGHKS, CDR2 YYEKEE (reference sequence). The CDR3 is 9 residues long, counting both termini. The CDR3 loop is CASILRWGV.

The rearrangement joins TRBV28 to TRBJ2-1, with D possibly matching TRBD1 (5 bases). The CDR3 length is 16 residues. Per germline, CDR1 MDHEN and CDR2 SYDVKM. Trimming removed 5 bases from V and 1 base from J, with 15 bases in between. CDR3 coding DNA: TGTGCCAGCAGTCGGCAGACAGCAATATCCTACAATGAGCAGTTCTTC. It codes for CASSRQTAISYNEQFF.

This chain links TRBV29-1 with TRBJ2-5; D possibly corresponds to TRBD2 (5 bases). The germline V and J ends were trimmed by 2 bases and 7 bases, with 17 bases remaining between them. This CDR3 contains 14 residues. The germline V gene has CDR1 SQVTM and CDR2 ANQGSEA. DNA for the CDR3: TGCAGCGTTGAAAATATTGCCGGACTTGGGACCCAGTACTTC. It specifies CSVENIAGLGTQYF.

Only a few counts were recorded for this clonotype. The chain uses TRBV5-1 and TRBJ2-5; 9 positions match TRBD1. The CDR3 extends over 17 amino acids. CDR1 and CDR2 (germline): SGHRS, YFSETQ. The junction had 15 bases not matched to a gene; V was cut back by 4 bases and J by 5 bases. CDR3 sequence reads: CASSHGAGQGIFETQYF. Written as DNA, the CDR3 is TGCGCCAGCAGCCACGGGGCCGGACAGGGGATTTTCGAGACCCAGTACTTC.

The J gene is TRBJ2-3, the V gene TRBV12-3 or TRBV12-4; D is unresolved. This CDR3 has 11 residues. V lost 2 bases to trimming and J lost 9 bases, with 6 bases between them. The CDR3: CASSLLGTQYF. CDR3 sequence (DNA): TGTGCCAGCAGTTTACTCGGGACGCAGTATTTT.

The genes are TRBV6-1 and TRBJ1-4; 7 bases agree with TRBD1. The V gene's germline CDR1 is MNHNS and CDR2 SASEGT. The V and J ends lost 6 bases and 4 bases, in that order; junction bases with no gene match: 5. The CDR3 has 14 amino acids. CDR3 loop: CASRKGQYNEKLFF. The CDR3 DNA sequence: TGTGCCAGCAGAAAGGGACAGTATAATGAAAAACTGTTTTTT.

CDR3 residues: CASSDTGNTEAFF. The CDR3 DNA is TGCGCCAGCAGTGATACTGGGAACACTGAAGCTTTCTTT. The chain recombines TRBV10-2 with TRBJ1-1; D not resolved. Looked up from germline, CDR1 is WSHSY and CDR2 is SAAADI. Trimming cost V 3 bases and J 1 base, with 6 bases left between them. The CDR3 consists of 13 residues.

The chain carries TRBV12-3 or TRBV12-4 and TRBJ1-2; possibly TRBD1 for D (6 bases). The length of the CDR3 is 14 residues. V lost 5 bases and J 4 bases, leaving 14 bases between the germline ends. CDR3: CASSTRTDLYGYTF. CDR3 DNA: TGTGCCAGCAGTACCCGGACAGACCTCTATGGCTACACCTTC.

V is TRBV3-1 and J is TRBJ2-3, with TRBD2 identical over 10 bases. Germline values: CDR1 LGHDT, CDR2 YNNKEL (reference sequence). CDR3 length equals 18 residues. J was trimmed by 5 bases and V by 1 base; bases with no gene match: 12. CDR3 nucleotide sequence: TGTGCCAGCAGCCAAGCTACGCCGGGACTAGCGAGAGGAGATACGCAGTATTTT. This encodes CASSQATPGLARGDTQYF.

The rearrangement uses TRBV28 and TRBJ2-2; D possibly matches TRBD1 or TRBD2 (6 bases each). V was cut by 3 bases and J by 6 bases, with 17 bases left in between. Germline lookup yields CDR1 MDHEN and CDR2 SYDVKM. The CDR3 has 16 amino acids. CDR3 sequence: CASSFPPGAGPGELFF. CDR3 in DNA: TGTGCCAGCAGTTTCCCCCCGGGGGCGGGGCCCGGGGAGCTGTTTTTT.

The chain carries TRBV4-1 and TRBJ2-1; 14 positions agree with TRBD2. There are 17 residues in the CDR3. The germline gives CDR1 MGHRA, CDR2 YSYEKL. V shed 4 bases and J 7 bases; nucleotides not matched to a gene: 9. CDR3 sequence (DNA): TGCGCCAGCAGCCGGGGACTAGCGGGAGCCCTGGGGAATGAGCAGTTCTTC. Translation: CASSRGLAGALGNEQFF.

Only a few counts were recorded for this clonotype. The V call is TRBV14, the J call TRBJ2-4; 7 positions agree with TRBD2. J gave up 12 bases and V 6 bases, and 11 bases lay outside the gene matches. The germline CDR1 and CDR2 sequences are SGHDN and FVKESK. This CDR3 is 13 amino acids long. The CDR3 region has the DNA TGTGCCAGCAGACCCACCGCCAGCGGGGCTCAGTACTTC. Amino acid sequence: CASRPTASGAQYF.

This clonotype was detected only a few times. V is TRBV10-3 and J is TRBJ2-5, with a possible D match to TRBD2 (5 bases). CDR1 and CDR2 (germline): ENHRY, SYGVKD. Trimming removed 8 bases from V and 2 bases from J, with 9 bases in between. The CDR3 length is 12 residues. The CDR3 coding sequence is TGTGCCATCCGGGAAGGGCAAGAGACCCAGTACTTC. It encodes CAIREGQETQYF.

This clonotype appeared a few times. The gene calls are TRBV10-3 and TRBJ2-2; D tentatively reads TRBD1 or TRBD2 (5 bases each). V was cut by 7 bases and J by 7 bases, with 13 bases left in between. This CDR3 is 13 amino acids long. Germline V CDR1 and CDR2: ENHRY, SYGVKD. In DNA form, the CDR3 reads TGTGCCATCACCGACAGTCGGGACGGGGAGCTGTTTTTT. Translating gives CAITDSRDGELFF.

The J gene is TRBJ2-7, the V gene TRBV20-1, with D maybe TRBD2 (5 bases). The CDR3 is 16 amino acids. The germline V gene has CDR1 DFQATT and CDR2 SNEGSKA (reference sequence). Trimming removed 0 bases from V and 6 bases from J, with 21 bases in between. The CDR3 DNA is TGCAGTGCTAGAGATGGGTTGGGCAGGAGAGGGTCCGAGCAGTACTTC. The encoded protein is CSARDGLGRRGSEQYF.

The V gene is TRBV7-3, the J gene TRBJ2-1, with D possibly being TRBD1 or TRBD2 (5 bases each). This CDR3 comprises 14 residues. Germline V CDR1 and CDR2: SGHTA, FQGTGA. The ends were cut back, 5 bases at V and 7 bases at J, with 15 bases in the middle. CDR3 sequence (DNA): TGTGCCAGCAGCGACGGCCTAGCAGGGAATGAGCAGTTCTTC. As protein: CASSDGLAGNEQFF.

This clonotype was picked up a small number of times. This chain links TRBV10-3 with TRBJ2-1; D might be TRBD1 (6 bases). V lost 4 bases and J lost 4, with 20 bases in between. The CDR3 sequence is 17 residues long. Germline V gene lookup returns CDR1 ENHRY and CDR2 SYGVKD. The CDR3 loop is CAISGTVPSLGYNEQFF. The CDR3 DNA reads as TGTGCCATCAGTGGGACAGTACCCTCTTTGGGGTACAATGAGCAGTTCTTC.

This chain connects TRBV15 to TRBJ1-6; D is undetermined. This CDR3 region has 15 residues. With 0 bases removed from V and 2 bases from J, the gap between germline ends came to 5 bases. Germline V gene lookup returns CDR1 LNHNV and CDR2 YYDKDF (reference sequence). In DNA form, the CDR3 reads TGTGCCACCAGCAGAGAGCAGGCCTATAATTCACCCCTCCACTTT. Its protein is CATSREQAYNSPLHF. Supplemented by reference TRBV15 and TRBJ1-6, the full variable domain reads DAMVIQNPRYQVTQFGKPVTLSCSQTLNHNVMYWYQQKSSQAPKLLFHYYDKDFNNEADTPDNFQSRRPNTSFCFLDIRSPGLGDTAMYLCATSREQAYNSPLHFGNGTRLTVT.

V usage is TRBV28 and J usage is TRBJ1-4, with TRBD1 matching 8 bases. V trimming: 6 bases; J trimming: 6 bases; junction bases outside the gene matches: 9. This CDR3 comprises 15 residues. Germline CDR1 and CDR2: MDHEN and SYDVKM. CDR3 nucleotides: TGTGCCAGCAGGGCAGACAGGGGACCGTATGAAAAACTGTTTTTT. This sequence encodes CASRADRGPYEKLFF. The full variable domain, completed using reference TRBV28 and TRBJ1-4, is DVKVTQSSRYLVKRTGEKVFLECVQDMDHENMFWYRQDPGLGLRLIYFSYDVKMKEKGDIPEGYSVSREKKERFSLILESASTNQTSMYLCASRADRGPYEKLFFGSGTQLSVL.

Notes on this clonotype: A much larger clone differs by one base, so this may be a read error. This chain connects TRBV12-3 or TRBV12-4 to TRBJ2-1; tentative D call: TRBD1 (5 bases). This CDR3 region has 15 residues. CDR3 region: CTSSLEDNLYNEQFF. CDR3 DNA: TGTACCAGCAGTTTAGAGGACAACCTCTACAATGAGCAGTTCTTC.

This chain uses TRBV6-5 with TRBJ2-3, with TRBD2 identical over 11 bases. The CDR3 length is 15 residues. Germline V gene lookup returns CDR1 MNHEY and CDR2 SVGAGI. Losses at the gene ends were 4 bases for V and 5 bases for J; bases not matched to a gene: 5. The CDR3, as DNA: TGTGCCAGCAGTTCTAATAGCGGGGGGGGAGATACGCAGTATTTT. It codes for CASSSNSGGGDTQYF.

This clonotype was detected a few times. The V call is TRBV20-1, the J call TRBJ2-7; D gene uncertain. Germline-derived CDR1 and CDR2 are DFQATT and SNEGSKA (reference sequence). The CDR3 spans 12 residues. The V end was cut by 3 bases, the J end by 0 bases, with 6 bases between. The chain's CDR3 is CSASQVSYEQYV. CDR3 sequence (DNA): TGCAGTGCTAGTCAGGTCTCCTACGAGCAGTACGTC.

The J gene is TRBJ2-1, the V gene TRBV5-6; 10 bases align to TRBD1. Gene TRBJ2-7 matches the end of the DNA better, so the J call may be wrong. The CDR3 runs to 15 residues. Germline CDR1 and CDR2: SGHDT and YYEEEE. The CDR3 reads CASSLGDRGMGEQYV. The DNA for the CDR3 is TGTGCCAGCAGCTTGGGGGACAGGGGAATGGGTGAGCAGTACGTC.

This clonotype appeared many times. The chain combines TRBV5-6 with TRBJ2-2; 7 bases align to TRBD1. The CDR3 runs to 14 residues. Germline V gene data show CDR1 as SGHDT and CDR2 as YYEEEE. V was clipped by 4 bases and J by 5 bases; unmatched bases: 5. CDR3 sequence (DNA): TGTGCCAGCAGCCCTAGACAGGGAACCGGGGAGCTGTTTTTT. As protein: CASSPRQGTGELFF.

This clonotype appeared many times. V gene TRBV5-1 combines with J gene TRBJ1-3, with 10 bases matching TRBD1. Trimming removed 5 bases from V and 11 bases from J; junction bases left unmatched: 10. In germline, CDR1 is SGHRS, CDR2 YFSETQ. This CDR3 contains 14 residues. For the CDR3, the DNA is TGCGCCAGCAGAGGAGGGACAGGGGATTGGCCCATATATTTT. This sequence encodes CASRGGTGDWPIYF.

This chain links TRBV5-1 with TRBJ2-3, with D tentatively TRBD1 (6 bases). This CDR3 comprises 17 residues. The germline V gene encodes CDR1 SGHRS and CDR2 YFSETQ. Trimming took off 3 bases at V and 0 bases at J, with 17 bases between the two ends. CDR3 loop: CASSSRPTGDSTDTQYF. Written as DNA, the CDR3 is TGCGCCAGCAGCTCCCGCCCGACAGGAGATAGCACAGATACGCAGTATTTT.

The rearrangement links TRBV12-3 or TRBV12-4 to TRBJ2-7, with 8 bases fitting TRBD1. Germline trimming cut 6 bases from V and 0 bases from J; bases unmatched to any gene: 19. CDR3 length: 19 residues. For the CDR3, the DNA is TGTGCCAGCAGCCCCGTTACCGGACAGGGTTGGAAGAGCTCCTACGAGCAGTACTTC. This sequence encodes CASSPVTGQGWKSSYEQYF.

This clonotype was counted only a few times. V gene TRBV10-3 combines with J gene TRBJ2-7; perhaps TRBD1 as D (5 bases). CDR1 and CDR2 from the germline V gene are ENHRY and SYGVKD. V lost 3 bases and J lost 1, with 10 bases in between. CDR3 length: 14 amino acids. The CDR3 loop reads CAISDGRESYEQYF. The CDR3 DNA sequence: TGTGCCATCAGTGACGGCAGGGAATCCTACGAGCAGTACTTC.